This T cell receptor beta chain derives from a study of T cell repertoires in cytomegalovirus infection. For the study at large: Through public TCR beta signatures, both CMV infection and matching HLA type were indicated.

This clonotype was found a few times. What it binds is unknown. TCRdb fed the reads into MiXCR, producing one record per CDR3 protein. This table has approximately 270,000 distinct CDR3 sequences, roughly a fifth appearing once. The CDR3 contains 12 residues. Looked up from germline, CDR1 is SGHDT and CDR2 is YYEEEE. Trimming left V 0 bases short and J 8 bases short, with 6 bases between. The V call is TRBV5-6, the J call TRBJ2-1; D is unresolved. This clonotype originated in a human donor in good health (CMV status not recorded). Some clones in this sample may be carry-over from other donors' samples. This material consisted of cultured PBMCs, taken from culture after CMV antigen stimulation. The CDR3 DNA reads as TGTGCCAGCAGCTTGGCTGCGGATGAGCAGTTCTTC. Amino acid sequence: CASSLAADEQFF.